This T cell receptor beta chain emerged from a study of blood T cells in healthy people across ages. Study at large: About one barcoded beta molecule per two T cells was captured by template switching. Study-wide results and limits: Donors of long life had a larger count of naive CD4+ cells and greater diversity than aged donors.

Each individual donor underwent a draw of about 9.9 milliliters of peripheral blood. After removal of 6 bases from V and 5 bases from J, the junction contained 4 bases not matched to a gene. In germline, CDR1 is DFQATT, CDR2 SNEGSKA (reference sequence). This CDR3 has 12 residues. The table lists this clonotype with a few counts. Its specificity is not known. Through a sample-barcoded 5' primer and a J-beta primer mix, a second PCR was run for roughly 7 to 11 cycles. TCRdb re-analysed the 5' RACE reads in MiXCR, keeping a single row per CDR3 protein. The repertoire holds about a million distinct CDR3 sequences, with more than 30% as singletons.

The source is a man aged 18 to 29 in good health. Specimen: blood. The chain links TRBV20-1 to TRBJ1-5, with 7 bases matching TRBD1. CDR3 nucleotide sequence: TGCAGTGCGCAGGGGGGTCATCAGCCCCAGCATTTT. Its protein is CSAQGGHQPQHF.